The clone carrying this T cell receptor (beta chain) has a count of ten or more. Its cognate antigen is unknown. Three rounds of nested PCR, following a modified ARM-PCR protocol, produced the TCRbeta library. TCRdb called the multiplex PCR reads again in MiXCR, with one record for every CDR3 protein. The repertoire holds approximately 71,000 distinct CDR3 sequences, with 60% as singletons. Germline values: CDR1 SGHNT, CDR2 YYREEE (reference sequence). With V trimmed by 4 bases and J by 3 bases, 7 bases remained unmatched. The CDR3 loop spans 14 amino acids. The sample comes from a study of tumor and adjacent non-tumor tissue in lung cancer. Study background: On average, productive TCRbeta reads reached some 4.2 million per sample.

Study-level results: Tumor repertoires had a smaller top 100 clone share than normal lung.

RNA was extracted from bulk tissue without any cell sorting. The chain uses TRBV5-4 and TRBJ2-7, with 7 bases that match TRBD1. The material sequenced was lung tumor tissue. This TCR was recovered from a middle-aged man with non-small cell lung cancer. The CDR3 DNA reads TGTGCCAGCAGCCCACAGGGGAACATCTACGAGCAGTACTTC. Protein sequence: CASSPQGNIYEQYF.